This TCR beta chain was sequenced for a study of CD8 T cells in acute hepatitis C reinfection. Time point noted: naive CD8 control sorted from an acute-time-point sample. The assay was immunoSEQ multiplex PCR, and TCRdb's table has in-frame clones only and misses some. The table lists tens of thousands of clones, approximately 83% of them singletons. This CDR3 comprises 22 residues. The germline gives CDR1 SGHVS, CDR2 FNYEAQ. V lost 0 bases, J lost 4 bases, and 19 bases stayed unmatched. The chain links TRBV7-6 to TRBJ2-3, with TRBD2 identical over 13 bases. The receptor's source is a woman aged 18 to 35 who spontaneously cleared hepatitis C infection. The sample taken for sequencing was naive CD8+ T cells from PBMCs. CDR3 loop: CASSLAVFGLAGENVHADTQYF. The CDR3 DNA follows: TGTGCCAGCAGCTTAGCGGTTTTTGGACTAGCGGGAGAGAATGTCCATGCAGATACGCAGTATTTT.